By share, the clone carrying this TCR beta chain ranks as medium-sized. The antigen remains undetermined. This record belongs to a study of cytotoxic CD8 clonotypes in ibrutinib-treated CLL. Background on the study: Following a median around twelve months of treatment, with a range of 6 to 36, response samples were taken. Study-wide results and limits: Once treatment began, public clonotypes, which were uncommon, contracted or stayed stable. The study found baseline clonality above age-matched healthy donors, tracking circulating CD8+ T-cell counts. The clonality went up when patients responded to ibrutinib and dropped back toward baseline at progression.

V lost 0 bases to trimming and J lost 2 bases, with 7 bases between them. The CDR3 sequence is 14 residues long. Germline CDR1 is SGHTA and CDR2 is FQGNSA. The protocol was immunoSEQ multiplex PCR, while the TCRdb copy is restricted to in-frame clones and leaves out a portion. Of about 30,000 clones in the sample, 62% were seen once. V usage is TRBV7-2 and J usage is TRBJ2-5; D is unresolved. Material: PBMCs, obtained before ibrutinib treatment. The TCR was taken from a human donor with chronic lymphocytic leukemia. The CDR3 sequence: CASSLATPQETQYF. The CDR3 DNA reads as TGTGCCAGCAGCTTAGCCACGCCGCAAGAGACCCAGTACTTC.